The T cell receptor beta chain described here comes from a study of T cells in Graves' hyperthyroidism and ophthalmopathy. The CDR3 is 14 amino acids. Germline V gene lookup returns CDR1 LNHDA and CDR2 SQIVND (reference sequence). Deletions cut 5 bases from V and 5 bases from J, with 13 bases between. Amplified TCR beta CDR3 regions came from RNA transcripts. Researchers ran a first-round RT-PCR on the TCR CDR3 using the HTBI primer set. TCRdb itself ran the multiplex PCR reads through MiXCR, one entry per CDR3 protein. The repertoire holds approximately 600,000 distinct CDR3 sequences, 15% to 20% seen once, with approximately 3.8% in the top ten. With a duration under 2 months, the hyperthyroidism was newly diagnosed in patients aged 18 to 65. A word on this clonotype: The antigen remains undetermined.

Regarding the study as a whole: Most expanded thyroid clonotypes above 0.001 recurred in blood.

The chain carries TRBV19 and TRBJ2-1, with unresolved D. The specimen was blood. This sequence originates from a young woman with Graves' hyperthyroidism. CDR3 region: CASSFGLPDNEQFF. CDR3 DNA sequence: TGTGCCAGTAGTTTCGGCCTCCCCGACAATGAGCAGTTCTTC. Using reference TRBV19 and TRBJ2-1 for the parts outside the CDR3, the full variable domain is DGGITQSPKYLFRKEGQNVTLSCEQNLNHDAMYWYRQDPGQGLRLIYYSQIVNDFQKGDIAEGYSVSREKKESFPLTVTSAQKNPTAFYLCASSFGLPDNEQFFGPGTRLTVL.